The 4 T cell receptor beta chains below come from one sample, sequenced in a study of blood T cells in healthy people across ages (dated by TCRdb to the mid-2010s). The receptor library was made with 5' RACE. Sequencer: Illumina HiSeq 2500. A second 7 to 11 cycle PCR used a sample-barcoded 5' primer and a J-beta primer mix. The public sequencing data were trimmed at Q25 with fastp and processed into clonotypes with MiXCR by TCRdb, which kept only in-frame beta chains. Rows with a matching CDR3 protein are joined into one entry that keeps the most common DNA and genes. The sample profile shows around 900,000 distinct CDR3 sequences; 51% of them were found once. The ten largest clones add up to 20% to 25% of the sample. Source material: blood. Source of these receptors: a woman in her fifties or sixties in good health.

This clonotype was observed a handful of times. The J gene is TRBJ2-1, the V gene TRBV4-2; 10 bases match TRBD2. The germline CDR1 and CDR2 sequences are LGHNA and YNFKEQ. The CDR3 runs 14 residues. The V segment lost 0 bases and the J segment 13 bases; nucleotides outside the gene matches: 6. The DNA of the CDR3 is TGTGCCAGCAGCCAAGATCGAACTAGCGGGACACAGTTCTTC. Protein: CASSQDRTSGTQFF.

Concerning this clonotype: Being one base from a much bigger clone, this may be a read error. This chain links TRBV29-1 with TRBJ1-4; D is unresolved. The germline gives CDR1 SQVTM, CDR2 ANQGSEA. The CDR3 contains 14 residues. V was shortened by 5 bases and J by 5 bases, with 15 bases between the two germline ends. The CDR3 sequence is CSVLTGTSNEKLFF. Here the CDR3 DNA reads TGCAGCGTTTTGACGGGCACGAGCAATGAAAAACTGTTTTTT.

This chain joins TRBV7-2 and TRBJ2-7; 9 nucleotides match TRBD2. From germline, CDR1 is SGHTA and CDR2 FQGNSA. The CDR3 has 15 amino acids. The V gene end was trimmed by 5 bases and the J gene end by 4 bases; junction bases not matched to a gene: 9. The CDR3 loop reads CASSGAGGAGYEQYF. CDR3 coding DNA: TGTGCCAGCAGCGGGGCGGGAGGGGCTGGTTACGAGCAGTACTTC.

V is TRBV29-1 and J is TRBJ1-4, with D possibly being TRBD1 (6 bases). Germline-derived CDR1 and CDR2 are SQVTM and ANQGSEA. The CDR3 runs 15 residues. Trimming removed 6 bases at V and 7 bases at J, with 21 bases between. The CDR3 nucleotides read TGCAGCGTGAAAGAACGGGGGGCTGGGGGTGAAAAACTGTTTTTT. Protein sequence: CSVKERGAGGEKLFF.